This T cell receptor beta chain was captured in a study of blood T cell repertoires in COVID-19. Study summary: Whether acute or convalescent, the COVID-19 samples came from the United States, Italy and Spain. T cells, B-cell-depleted T cells, or PBMCs provided the cDNA or gDNA that served as material.

This CDR3 has 15 amino acids. The germline V gene encodes CDR1 LNHDA and CDR2 SQIVND (reference sequence). V trimming: 5 bases; J trimming: 4 bases; junction bases outside the gene matches: 8. Original data processing: For nucleated cells, counts were estimated from reference gene primer amplification. Clones were sequenced by immunoSEQ multiplex PCR, and TCRdb holds only the in-frame ones, with some missing. Clonal size and the V and J genes are those of that table, whereas D and trimming came from the DNA. The sample records about 130,000 clones, 60% to 85% being singletons. Sequenced input: peripheral blood. This sequence was found in an older man with acute or convalescent COVID-19. The V call is TRBV19, the J call TRBJ1-5; 7 nucleotides match TRBD1. The CDR3 nucleotides are TGTGCCAGTAGTGCGCCGGGGACAGTGAATCAGCCCCAGCATTTT. This sequence encodes CASSAPGTVNQPQHF.